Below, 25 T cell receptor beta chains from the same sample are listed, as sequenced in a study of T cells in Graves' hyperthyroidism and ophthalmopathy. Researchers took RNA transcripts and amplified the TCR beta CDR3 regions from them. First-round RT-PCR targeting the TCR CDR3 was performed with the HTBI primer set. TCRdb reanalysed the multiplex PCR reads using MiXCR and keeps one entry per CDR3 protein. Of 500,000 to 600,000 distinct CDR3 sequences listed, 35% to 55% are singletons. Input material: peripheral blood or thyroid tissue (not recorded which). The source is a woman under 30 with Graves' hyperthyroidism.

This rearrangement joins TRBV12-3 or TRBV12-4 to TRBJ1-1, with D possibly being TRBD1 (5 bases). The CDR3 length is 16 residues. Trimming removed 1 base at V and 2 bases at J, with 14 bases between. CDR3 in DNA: TGTGCCAGCAGTTTAGGGTGGGGCTCTGGAAACACTGAAGCTTTCTTT. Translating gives CASSLGWGSGNTEAFF.

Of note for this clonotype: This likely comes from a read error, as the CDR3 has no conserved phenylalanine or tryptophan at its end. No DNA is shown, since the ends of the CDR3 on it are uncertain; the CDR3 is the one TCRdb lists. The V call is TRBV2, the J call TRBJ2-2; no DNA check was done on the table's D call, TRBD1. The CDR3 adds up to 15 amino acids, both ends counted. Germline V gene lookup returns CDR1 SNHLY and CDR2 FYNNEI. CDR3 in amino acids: CASGGEDRVDRGAVV.

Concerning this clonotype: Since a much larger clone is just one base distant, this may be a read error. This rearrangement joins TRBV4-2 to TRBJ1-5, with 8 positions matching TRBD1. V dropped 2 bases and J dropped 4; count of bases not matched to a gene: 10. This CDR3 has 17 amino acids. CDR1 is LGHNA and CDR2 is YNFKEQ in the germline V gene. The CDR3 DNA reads TGTGCCAGCAGCCAACCGGCAGGGGGCACTGGTAATCAGCCCCAGCATTTT. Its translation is CASSQPAGGTGNQPQHF.

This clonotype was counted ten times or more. The CDR3 region has the DNA TGTGCCAGCAGCCAGGGGGGTTACGAGCAGTACTTC. Translation gives CASSQGGYEQYF. The chain has TRBV7-2 and TRBJ2-7; TRBD1 might be the D (7 bases). The V gene's germline CDR1 is SGHTA and CDR2 FQGNSA. V lost 5 bases and J 4 bases, leaving 9 bases between the germline ends. This CDR3 spans 12 amino acids.

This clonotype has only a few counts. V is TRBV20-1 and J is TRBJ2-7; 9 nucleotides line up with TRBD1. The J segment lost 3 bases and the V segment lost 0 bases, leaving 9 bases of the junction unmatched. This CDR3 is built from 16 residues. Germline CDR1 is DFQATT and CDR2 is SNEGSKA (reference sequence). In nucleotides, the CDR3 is TGCAGTGCTAGAGATGTGGGGGACAGGGCTTACTACGAGCAGTACTTC. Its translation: CSARDVGDRAYYEQYF.

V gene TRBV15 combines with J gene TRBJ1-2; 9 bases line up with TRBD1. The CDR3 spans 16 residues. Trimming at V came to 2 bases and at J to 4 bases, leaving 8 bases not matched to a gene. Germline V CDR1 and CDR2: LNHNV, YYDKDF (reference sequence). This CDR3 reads CATSRPTGGELYGYTF. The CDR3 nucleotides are TGTGCCACCAGCAGACCTACAGGGGGCGAACTCTATGGCTACACCTTC.

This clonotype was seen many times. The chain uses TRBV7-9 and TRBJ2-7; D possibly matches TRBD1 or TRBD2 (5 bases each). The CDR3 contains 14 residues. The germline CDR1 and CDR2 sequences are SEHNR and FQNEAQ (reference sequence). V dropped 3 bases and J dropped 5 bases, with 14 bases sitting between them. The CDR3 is CASSFAGVGDEQYF. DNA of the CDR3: TGTGCCAGCAGCTTCGCCGGGGTGGGGGACGAGCAGTACTTC.

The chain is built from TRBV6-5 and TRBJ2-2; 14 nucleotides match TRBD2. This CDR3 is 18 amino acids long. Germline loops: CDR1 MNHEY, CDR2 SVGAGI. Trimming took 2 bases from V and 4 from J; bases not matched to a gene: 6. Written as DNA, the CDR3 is TGTGCCAGCAGTTACGGGACTAGCGGGAGAGCGTCCACCGGGGAGCTGTTTTTT. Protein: CASSYGTSGRASTGELFF.

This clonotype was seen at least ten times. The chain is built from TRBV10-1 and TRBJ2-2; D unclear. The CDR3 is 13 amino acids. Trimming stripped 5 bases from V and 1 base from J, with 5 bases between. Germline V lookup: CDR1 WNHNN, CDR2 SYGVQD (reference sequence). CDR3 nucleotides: TGCGCCAGCAGTTCCTTGAACACCGGGGAGCTGTTTTTT. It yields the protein CASSSLNTGELFF.

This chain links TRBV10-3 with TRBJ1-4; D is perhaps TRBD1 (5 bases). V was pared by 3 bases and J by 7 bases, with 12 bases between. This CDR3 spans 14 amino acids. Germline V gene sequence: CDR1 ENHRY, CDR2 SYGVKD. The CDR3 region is CAISEGVGVEKLFF. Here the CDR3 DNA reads TGTGCCATCAGTGAAGGTGTGGGGGTTGAAAAACTGTTTTTT.

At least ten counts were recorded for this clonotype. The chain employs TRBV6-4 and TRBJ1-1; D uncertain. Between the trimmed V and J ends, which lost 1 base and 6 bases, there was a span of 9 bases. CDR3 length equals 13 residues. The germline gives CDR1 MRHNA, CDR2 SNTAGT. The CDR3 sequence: CASSDFLGAEAFF. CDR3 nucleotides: TGTGCCAGCAGTGACTTTTTGGGAGCTGAAGCTTTCTTT.

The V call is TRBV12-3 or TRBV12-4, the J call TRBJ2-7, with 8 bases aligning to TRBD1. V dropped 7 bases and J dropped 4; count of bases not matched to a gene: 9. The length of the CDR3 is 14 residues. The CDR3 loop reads CASIQGAGGYEQYF. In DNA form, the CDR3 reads TGTGCCAGCATCCAGGGGGCCGGGGGTTACGAGCAGTACTTC.

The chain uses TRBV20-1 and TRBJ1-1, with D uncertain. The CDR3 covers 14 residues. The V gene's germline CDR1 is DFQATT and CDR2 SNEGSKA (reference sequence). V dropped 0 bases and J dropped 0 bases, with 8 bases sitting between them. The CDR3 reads CSARDAHLNTEAFF. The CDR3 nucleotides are TGCAGTGCTAGAGATGCACATCTGAACACTGAAGCTTTCTTT.

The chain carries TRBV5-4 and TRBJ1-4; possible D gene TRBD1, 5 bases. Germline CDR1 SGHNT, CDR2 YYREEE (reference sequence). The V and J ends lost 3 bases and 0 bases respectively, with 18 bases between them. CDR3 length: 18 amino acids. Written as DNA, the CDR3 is TGTGCCAGCAGCTCCCCCCCCGGGGCAGGAGCAACTAATGAAAAACTGTTTTTT. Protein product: CASSSPPGAGATNEKLFF.

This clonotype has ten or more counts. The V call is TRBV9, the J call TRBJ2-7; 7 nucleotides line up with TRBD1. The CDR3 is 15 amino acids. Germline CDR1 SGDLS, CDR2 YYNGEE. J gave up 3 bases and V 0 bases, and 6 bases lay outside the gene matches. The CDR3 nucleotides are TGTGCCAGCAGCGTAGGACCGGGACAGTACTACGAGCAGTACTTC. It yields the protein CASSVGPGQYYEQYF. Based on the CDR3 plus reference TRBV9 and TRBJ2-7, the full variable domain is DSGVTQTPKHLITATGQRVTLRCSPRSGDLSVYWYQQSLDQGLQFLIQYYNGEERAKGNILERFSAQQFPDLHSELNLSSLELGDSALYFCASSVGPGQYYEQYFGPGTRLTVT.

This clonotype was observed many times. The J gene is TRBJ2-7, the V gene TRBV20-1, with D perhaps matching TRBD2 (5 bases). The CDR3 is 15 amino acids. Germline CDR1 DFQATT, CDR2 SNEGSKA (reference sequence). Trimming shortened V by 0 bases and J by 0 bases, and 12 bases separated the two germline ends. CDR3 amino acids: CSARDWTLASYEQYF. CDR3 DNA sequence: TGCAGTGCTAGAGATTGGACCCTAGCCTCCTACGAGCAGTACTTC.

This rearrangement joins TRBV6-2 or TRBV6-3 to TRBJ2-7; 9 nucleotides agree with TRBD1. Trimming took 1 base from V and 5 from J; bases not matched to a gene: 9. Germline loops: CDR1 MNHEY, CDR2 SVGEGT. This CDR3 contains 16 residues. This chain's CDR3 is CASSYLPGTGSHEQYF. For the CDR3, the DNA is TGTGCCAGCAGTTACTTGCCCGGGACAGGGTCCCACGAGCAGTACTTC.

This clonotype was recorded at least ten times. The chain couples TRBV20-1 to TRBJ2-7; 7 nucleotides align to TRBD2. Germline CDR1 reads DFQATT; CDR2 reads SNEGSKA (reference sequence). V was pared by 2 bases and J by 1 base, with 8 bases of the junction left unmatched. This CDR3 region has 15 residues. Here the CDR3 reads CSARPGTIKSYEQYF. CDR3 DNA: TGCAGTGCTAGACCAGGGACTATTAAGTCCTACGAGCAGTACTTC.

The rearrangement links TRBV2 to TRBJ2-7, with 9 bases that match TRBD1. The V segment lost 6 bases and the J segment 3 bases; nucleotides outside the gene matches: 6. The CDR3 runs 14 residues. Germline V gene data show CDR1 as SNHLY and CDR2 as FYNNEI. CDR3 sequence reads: CASRETTGGYEQYF. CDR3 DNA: TGTGCCAGCAGGGAGACGACAGGGGGCTACGAGCAGTACTTC. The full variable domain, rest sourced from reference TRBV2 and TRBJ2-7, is EPEVTQTPSHQVTQMGQEVILRCVPISNHLYFYWYRQILGQKVEFLVSFYNNEISEKSEIFDDQFSVERPDGSNFTLKIRSTKLEDSAMYFCASRETTGGYEQYFGPGTRLTVT.

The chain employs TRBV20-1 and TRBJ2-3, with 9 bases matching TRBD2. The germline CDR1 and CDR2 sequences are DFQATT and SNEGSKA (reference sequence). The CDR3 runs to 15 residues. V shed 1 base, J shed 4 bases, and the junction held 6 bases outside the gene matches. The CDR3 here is CSARGLAGNPDTQYF. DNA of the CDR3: TGCAGTGCTAGAGGTCTAGCGGGGAATCCAGATACGCAGTATTTT.

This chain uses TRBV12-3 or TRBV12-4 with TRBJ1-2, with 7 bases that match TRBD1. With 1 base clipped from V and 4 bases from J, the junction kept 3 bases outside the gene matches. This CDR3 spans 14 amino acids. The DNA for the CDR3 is TGTGCCAGCAGTTTAGTGGGGACAGTCTATGGCTACACCTTC. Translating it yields CASSLVGTVYGYTF.

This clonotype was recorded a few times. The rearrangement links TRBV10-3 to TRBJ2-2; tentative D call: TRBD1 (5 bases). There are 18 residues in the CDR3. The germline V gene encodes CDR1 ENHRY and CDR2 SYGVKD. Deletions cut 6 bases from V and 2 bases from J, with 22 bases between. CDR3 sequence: CAISRRVVGAGNTGELFF. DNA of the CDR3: TGTGCCATCAGCCGCCGGGTCGTAGGGGCCGGAAACACCGGGGAGCTGTTTTTT.

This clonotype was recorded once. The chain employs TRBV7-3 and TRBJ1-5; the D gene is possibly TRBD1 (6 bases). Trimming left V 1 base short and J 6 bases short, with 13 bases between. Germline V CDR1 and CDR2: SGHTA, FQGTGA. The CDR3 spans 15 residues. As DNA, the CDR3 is TGTGCCAGCAGCTTAATAGCGGGAGGGGGTCAGCCCCAGCATTTT. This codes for CASSLIAGGGQPQHF.

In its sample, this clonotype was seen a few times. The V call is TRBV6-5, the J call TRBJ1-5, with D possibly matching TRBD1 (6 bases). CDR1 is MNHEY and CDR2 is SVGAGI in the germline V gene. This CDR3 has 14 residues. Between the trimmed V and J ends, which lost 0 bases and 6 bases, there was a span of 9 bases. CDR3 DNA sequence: TGTGCCAGCAGTTACTCGGCCAGGGGTCAGCCCCAGCATTTT. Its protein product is CASSYSARGQPQHF.

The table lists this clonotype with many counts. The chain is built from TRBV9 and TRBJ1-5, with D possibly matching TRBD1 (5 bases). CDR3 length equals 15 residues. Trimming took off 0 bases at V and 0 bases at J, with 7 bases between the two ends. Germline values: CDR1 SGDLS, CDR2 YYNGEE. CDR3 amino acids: CASSVGGDSNQPQHF. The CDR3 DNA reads TGTGCCAGCAGCGTAGGAGGGGATAGCAATCAGCCCCAGCATTTT.